This T cell receptor (beta chain) was obtained from a study of blood T cell repertoires in COVID-19. Study-level background: Acute-phase and convalescent COVID-19 samples originated in the United States, Italy and Spain. PBMCs, B-cell-depleted T cells, or T cells provided the cDNA or gDNA that made up the material.

This clone was observed a single time. V was shortened by 2 bases and J by 4 bases, with 14 bases between the two germline ends. This CDR3 is built from 15 residues. The germline CDR1 and CDR2 sequences are GTSNPN and SVGIG (reference sequence). Original data processing: From reference gene primer amplification, estimates of nucleated cell counts were derived. TCRdb's copy holds only in-frame clones and misses some; the assay was immunoSEQ multiplex PCR. That table gives V, J and clone size, and the DNA gave D and trimming. The sample holds about 210,000 clones, roughly 84% seen once. This receptor was obtained from a man aged 35 to 55 who had recovered from COVID-19. Specimen: peripheral blood. This chain connects TRBV30 to TRBJ2-2, with D perhaps matching TRBD1 (6 bases). DNA of the CDR3: TGTGCCTGGAGTAACAGGGTGTTGGTCACCGGGGAGCTGTTTTTT. This translates into CAWSNRVLVTGELFF.